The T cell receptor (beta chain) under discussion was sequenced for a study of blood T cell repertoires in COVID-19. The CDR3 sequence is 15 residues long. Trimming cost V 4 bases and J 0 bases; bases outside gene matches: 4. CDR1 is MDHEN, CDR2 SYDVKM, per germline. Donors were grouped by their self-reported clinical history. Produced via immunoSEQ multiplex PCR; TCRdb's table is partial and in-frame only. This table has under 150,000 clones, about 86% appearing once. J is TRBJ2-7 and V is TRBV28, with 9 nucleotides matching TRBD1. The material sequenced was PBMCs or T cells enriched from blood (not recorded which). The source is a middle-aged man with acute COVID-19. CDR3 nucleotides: TGTGCCAGCAGTTCCGGGACAGGGAGCTCCTACGAGCAGTACTTC. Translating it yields CASSSGTGSSYEQYF. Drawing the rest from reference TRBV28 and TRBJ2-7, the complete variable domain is DVKVTQSSRYLVKRTGEKVFLECVQDMDHENMFWYRQDPGLGLRLIYFSYDVKMKEKGDIPEGYSVSREKKERFSLILESASTNQTSMYLCASSSGTGSSYEQYFGPGTRLTVT.